This TCR beta chain derives from a study of regulatory T cells in long-lasting Graves disease. The time point is: newly diagnosed GD, antithyroid drugs for less than 3 months. PBMCs provided the RNA from which the TCR library was made. The CDR3 has 14 residues. CDR1 is MNHEY, CDR2 SMNVEV, per germline (reference sequence). Germline trimming cut 10 bases from V and 5 bases from J; bases unmatched to any gene: 13. Arm-PCR of CDR3 regions and iRepertoire HTBI primers were used to build TCR beta libraries. TCRdb fed the multiplex PCR reads into MiXCR, producing one record per CDR3 protein. The table shows 400,000 to 500,000 distinct CDR3 sequences, with roughly 15% occurring only once. These data are also associated with another study on T cells in Graves' hyperthyroidism and ophthalmopathy. That paper adds: In blood, most of the thyroid clonotypes expanded above 0.001 were also present.

The input for sequencing was peripheral blood mononuclear cells (PBMCs), taken at new diagnosis, from a patient treated with antithyroid drugs. The clonotype originates from a woman in her thirties with Graves disease. V and J are TRBV27 and TRBJ2-5, with 7 nucleotides matching TRBD1. The DNA for the CDR3 is TGTGCCACCCCTCGTGAGGGGGCGCGGGAGACCCAGTACTTC. Translating gives CATPREGARETQYF.